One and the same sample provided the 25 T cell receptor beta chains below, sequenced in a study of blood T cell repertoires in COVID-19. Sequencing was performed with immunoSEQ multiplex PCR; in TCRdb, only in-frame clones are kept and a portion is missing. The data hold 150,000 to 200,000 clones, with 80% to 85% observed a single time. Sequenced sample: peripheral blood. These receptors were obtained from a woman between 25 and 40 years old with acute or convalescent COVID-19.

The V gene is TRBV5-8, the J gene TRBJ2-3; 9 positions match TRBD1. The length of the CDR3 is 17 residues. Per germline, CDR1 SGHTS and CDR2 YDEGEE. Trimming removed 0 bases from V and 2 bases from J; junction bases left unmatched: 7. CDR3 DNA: TGTGCCAGCAGCTTGGGGACAGGGGTCCAACTCACAGATACGCAGTATTTT. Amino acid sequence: CASSLGTGVQLTDTQYF.

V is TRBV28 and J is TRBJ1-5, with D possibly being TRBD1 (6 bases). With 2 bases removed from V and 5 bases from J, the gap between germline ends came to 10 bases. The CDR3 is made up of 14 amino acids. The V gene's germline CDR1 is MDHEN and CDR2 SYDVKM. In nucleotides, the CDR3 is TGTGCCAGCAGTTTAGGGGGCAGCCATCAGCCCCAGCATTTT. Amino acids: CASSLGGSHQPQHF.

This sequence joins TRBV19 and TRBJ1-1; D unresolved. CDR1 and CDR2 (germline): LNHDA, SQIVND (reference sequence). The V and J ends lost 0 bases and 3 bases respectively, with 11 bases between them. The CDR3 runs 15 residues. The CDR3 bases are TGTGCCAGTAGTATAGATATTCCTCCCCACACTGAAGCTTTCTTT. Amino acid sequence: CASSIDIPPHTEAFF.

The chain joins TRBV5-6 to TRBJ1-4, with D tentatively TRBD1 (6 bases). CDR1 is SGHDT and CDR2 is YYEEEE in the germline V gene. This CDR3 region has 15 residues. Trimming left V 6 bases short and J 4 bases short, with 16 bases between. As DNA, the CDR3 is TGTGCCAGCACGGTCGGGGGGCAGGGTAATGAAAAACTGTTTTTT. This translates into CASTVGGQGNEKLFF.

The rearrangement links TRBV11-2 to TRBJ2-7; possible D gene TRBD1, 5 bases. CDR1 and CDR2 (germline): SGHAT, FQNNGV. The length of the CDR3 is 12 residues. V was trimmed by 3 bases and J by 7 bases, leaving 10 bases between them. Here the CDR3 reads CASSLTEMEQYF. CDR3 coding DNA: TGTGCCAGCAGCTTGACAGAAATGGAGCAGTACTTC. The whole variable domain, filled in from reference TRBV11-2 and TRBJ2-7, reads EAGVAQSPRYKIIEKRQSVAFWCNPISGHATLYWYQQILGQGPKLLIQFQNNGVVDDSQLPKDRFSAERLKGVDSTLKIQPAKLEDSAVYLCASSLTEMEQYFGPGTRLTVT.

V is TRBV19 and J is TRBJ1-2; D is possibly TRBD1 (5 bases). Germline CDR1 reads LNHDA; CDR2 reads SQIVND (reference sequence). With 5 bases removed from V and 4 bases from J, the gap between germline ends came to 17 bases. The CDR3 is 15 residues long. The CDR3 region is CASSSGTSRAYGYTF. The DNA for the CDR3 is TGTGCCAGTAGTTCCGGGACTAGTAGAGCCTATGGCTACACCTTC.

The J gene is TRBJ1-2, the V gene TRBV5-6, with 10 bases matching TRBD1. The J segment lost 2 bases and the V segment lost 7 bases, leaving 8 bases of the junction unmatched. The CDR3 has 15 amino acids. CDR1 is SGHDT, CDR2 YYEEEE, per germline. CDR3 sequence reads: CASRVGQGTNYGYTF. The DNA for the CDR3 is TGTGCCAGCCGGGTGGGACAGGGGACCAACTATGGCTACACCTTC.

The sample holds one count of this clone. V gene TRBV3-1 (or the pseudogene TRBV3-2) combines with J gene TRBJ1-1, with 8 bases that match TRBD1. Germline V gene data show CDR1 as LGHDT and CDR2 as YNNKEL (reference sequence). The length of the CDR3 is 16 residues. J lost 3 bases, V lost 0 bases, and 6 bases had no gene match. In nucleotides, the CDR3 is TGTGCCAGCAGCCAAGACACCGGGACAGGATACACTGAAGCTTTCTTT. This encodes CASSQDTGTGYTEAFF.

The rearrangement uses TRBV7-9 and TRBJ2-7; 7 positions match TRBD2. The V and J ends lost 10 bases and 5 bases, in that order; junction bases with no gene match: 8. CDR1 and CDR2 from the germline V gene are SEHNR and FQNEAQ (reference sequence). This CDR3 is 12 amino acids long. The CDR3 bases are TGTGCCACCAACCGGGACTACAACGAGCAGTACTTC. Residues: CATNRDYNEQYF.

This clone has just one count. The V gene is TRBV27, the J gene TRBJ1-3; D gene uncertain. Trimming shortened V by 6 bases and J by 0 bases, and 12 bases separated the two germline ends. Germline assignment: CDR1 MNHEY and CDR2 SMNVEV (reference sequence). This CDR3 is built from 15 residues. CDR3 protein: CASSITYSSGNTIYF. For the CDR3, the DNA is TGTGCCAGCAGCATAACCTACAGCTCTGGAAACACCATATATTTT.

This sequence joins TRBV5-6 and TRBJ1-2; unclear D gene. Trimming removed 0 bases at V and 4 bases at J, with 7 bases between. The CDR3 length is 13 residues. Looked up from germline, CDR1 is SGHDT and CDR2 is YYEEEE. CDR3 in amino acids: CASSLERAYGYTF. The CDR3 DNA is TGTGCCAGCAGCTTGGAGCGCGCCTATGGCTACACCTTC. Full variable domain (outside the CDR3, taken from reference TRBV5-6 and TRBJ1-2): DAGVTQSPTHLIKTRGQQVTLRCSPKSGHDTVSWYQQALGQGPQFIFQYYEEEERQRGNFPDRFSGHQFPNYSSELNVNALLLGDSALYLCASSLERAYGYTFGSGTRLTVV.

CDR3 in amino acids: CASSLAGPGANYGYTF. CDR3 nucleotides: TGTGCCAGCAGCTTGGCAGGGCCAGGAGCTAACTATGGCTACACCTTC. This sequence joins TRBV5-8 and TRBJ1-2, with D tentatively TRBD1 (5 bases). Trimming removed 0 bases at V and 0 bases at J, with 12 bases between. CDR3 size: 16 residues. CDR1 is SGHTS, CDR2 YDEGEE, per germline.

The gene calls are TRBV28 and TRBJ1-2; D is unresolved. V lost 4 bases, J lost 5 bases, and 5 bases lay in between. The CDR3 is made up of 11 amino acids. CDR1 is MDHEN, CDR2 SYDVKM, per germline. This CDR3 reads CASSSYYGYTF. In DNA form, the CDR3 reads TGTGCCAGCAGTTCCTATTATGGCTACACCTTC.

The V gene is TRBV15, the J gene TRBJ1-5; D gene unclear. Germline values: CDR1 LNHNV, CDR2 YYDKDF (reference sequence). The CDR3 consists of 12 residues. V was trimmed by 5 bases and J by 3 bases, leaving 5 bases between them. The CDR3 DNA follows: TGTGCCACCAGCTCCTACAATCAGCCCCAGCATTTT. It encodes CATSSYNQPQHF. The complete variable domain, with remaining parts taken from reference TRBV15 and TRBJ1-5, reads DAMVIQNPRYQVTQFGKPVTLSCSQTLNHNVMYWYQQKSSQAPKLLFHYYDKDFNNEADTPDNFQSRRPNTSFCFLDIRSPGLGDTAMYLCATSSYNQPQHFGDGTRLSIL.

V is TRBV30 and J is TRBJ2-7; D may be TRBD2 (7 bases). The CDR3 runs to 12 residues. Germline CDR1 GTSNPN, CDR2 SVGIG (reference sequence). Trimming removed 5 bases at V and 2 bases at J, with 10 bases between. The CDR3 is CAWQGGAYEQYF. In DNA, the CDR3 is TGTGCCTGGCAAGGGGGGGCCTACGAGCAGTACTTC.

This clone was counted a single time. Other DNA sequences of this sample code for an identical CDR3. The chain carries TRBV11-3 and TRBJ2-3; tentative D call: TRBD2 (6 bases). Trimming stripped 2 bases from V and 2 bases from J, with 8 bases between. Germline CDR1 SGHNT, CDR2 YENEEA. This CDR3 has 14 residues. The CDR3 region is CASSLRGNTDTQYF. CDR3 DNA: TGTGCCAGCAGCTTACGGGGGAACACAGATACGCAGTATTTT.

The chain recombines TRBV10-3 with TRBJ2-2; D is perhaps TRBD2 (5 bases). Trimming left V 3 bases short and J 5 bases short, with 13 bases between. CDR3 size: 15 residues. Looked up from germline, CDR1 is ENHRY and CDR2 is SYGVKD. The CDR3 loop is CAISERLAGTGELFF. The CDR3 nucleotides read TGTGCCATCAGTGAAAGGCTAGCTGGGACCGGGGAGCTGTTTTTT.

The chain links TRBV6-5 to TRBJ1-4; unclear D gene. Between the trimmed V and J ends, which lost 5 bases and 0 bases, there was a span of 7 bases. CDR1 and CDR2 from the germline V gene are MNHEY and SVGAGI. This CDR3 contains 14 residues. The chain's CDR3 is CASSLLATNEKLFF. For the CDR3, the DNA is TGTGCCAGCAGTCTTCTAGCAACTAATGAAAAACTGTTTTTT.

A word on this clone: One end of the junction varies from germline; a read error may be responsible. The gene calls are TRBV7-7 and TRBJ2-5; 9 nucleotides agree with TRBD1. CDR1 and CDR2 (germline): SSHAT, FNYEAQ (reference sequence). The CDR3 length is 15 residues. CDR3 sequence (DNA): TGTGCTAGCAGCCAAGACAGGGGGTTTTTGGAGACCCAGTACTTC. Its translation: CASSQDRGFLETQYF.

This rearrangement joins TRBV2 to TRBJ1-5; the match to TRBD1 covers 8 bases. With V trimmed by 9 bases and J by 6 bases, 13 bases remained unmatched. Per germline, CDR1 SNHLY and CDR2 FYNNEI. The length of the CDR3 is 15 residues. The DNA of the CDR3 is TGTGCCAGTGAGGGGTACAGGGGGTCTGGTCAGCCCCAGCATTTT. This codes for CASEGYRGSGQPQHF.

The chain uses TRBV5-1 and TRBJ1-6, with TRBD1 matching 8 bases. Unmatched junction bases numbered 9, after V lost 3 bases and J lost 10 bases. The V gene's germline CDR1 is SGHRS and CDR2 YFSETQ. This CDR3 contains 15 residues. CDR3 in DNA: TGCGCCAGCAGCTACCGGACAGGGAAAGACTCACCCCTCCACTTT. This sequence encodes CASSYRTGKDSPLHF.

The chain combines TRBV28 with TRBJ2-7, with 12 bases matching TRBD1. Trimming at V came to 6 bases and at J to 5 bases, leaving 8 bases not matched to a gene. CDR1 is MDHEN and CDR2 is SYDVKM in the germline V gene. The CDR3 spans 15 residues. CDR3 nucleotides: TGTGCCAGCAGCGTTACGGGACAGGGGGCTGACGAGCAGTACTTC. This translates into CASSVTGQGADEQYF.

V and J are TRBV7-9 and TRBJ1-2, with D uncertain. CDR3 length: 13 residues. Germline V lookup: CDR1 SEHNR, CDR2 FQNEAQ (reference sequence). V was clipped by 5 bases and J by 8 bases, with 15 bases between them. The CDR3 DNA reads TGTGCCAGCAGCCAAACAGCCCCCAAAGGCTACACCTTC. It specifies CASSQTAPKGYTF.

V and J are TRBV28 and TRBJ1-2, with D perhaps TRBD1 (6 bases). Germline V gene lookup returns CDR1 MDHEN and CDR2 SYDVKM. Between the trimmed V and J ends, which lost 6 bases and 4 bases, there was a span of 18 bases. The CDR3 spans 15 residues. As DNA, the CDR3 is TGTGCCAGCAGCACCCCGACAGGTTGGGGCTATGGCTACACCTTC. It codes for CASSTPTGWGYGYTF.

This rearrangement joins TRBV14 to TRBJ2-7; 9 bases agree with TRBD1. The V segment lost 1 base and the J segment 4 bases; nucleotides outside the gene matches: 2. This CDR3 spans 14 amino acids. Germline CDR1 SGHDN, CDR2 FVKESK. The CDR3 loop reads CASSQATGGYEQYF. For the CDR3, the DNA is TGTGCCAGCAGCCAAGCGACAGGGGGGTACGAGCAGTACTTC.